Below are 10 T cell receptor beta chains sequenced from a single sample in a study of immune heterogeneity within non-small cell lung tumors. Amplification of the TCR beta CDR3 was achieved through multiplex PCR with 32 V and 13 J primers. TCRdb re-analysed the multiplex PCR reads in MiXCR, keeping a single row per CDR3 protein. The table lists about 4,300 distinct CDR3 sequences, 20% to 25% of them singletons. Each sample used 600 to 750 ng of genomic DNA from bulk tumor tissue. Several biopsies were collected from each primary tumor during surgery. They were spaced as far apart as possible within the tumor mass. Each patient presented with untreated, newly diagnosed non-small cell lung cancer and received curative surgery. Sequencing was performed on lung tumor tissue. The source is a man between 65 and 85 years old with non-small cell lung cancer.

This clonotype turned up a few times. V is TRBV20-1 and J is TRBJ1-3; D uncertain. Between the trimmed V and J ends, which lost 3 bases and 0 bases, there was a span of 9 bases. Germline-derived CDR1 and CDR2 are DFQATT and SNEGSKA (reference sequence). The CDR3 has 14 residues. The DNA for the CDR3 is TGCAGTGCTAGTCGCCAGATCTCTGGAAACACCATATATTTT. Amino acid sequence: CSASRQISGNTIYF.

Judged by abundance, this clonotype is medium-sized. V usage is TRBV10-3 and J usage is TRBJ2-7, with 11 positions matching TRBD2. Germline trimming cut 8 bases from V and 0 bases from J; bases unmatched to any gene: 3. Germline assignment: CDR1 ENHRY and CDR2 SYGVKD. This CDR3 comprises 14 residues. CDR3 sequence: CAIATSGGSYEQYF. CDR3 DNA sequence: TGTGCCATCGCTACTAGCGGGGGCTCCTACGAGCAGTACTTC.

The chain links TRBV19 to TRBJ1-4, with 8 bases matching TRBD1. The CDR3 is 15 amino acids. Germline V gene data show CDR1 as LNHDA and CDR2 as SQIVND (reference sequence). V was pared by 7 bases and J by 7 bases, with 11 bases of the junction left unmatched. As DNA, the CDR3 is TGTGCCAGTACCGGCCAACAGGGGGGAGGTGAAAAACTGTTTTTT. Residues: CASTGQQGGGEKLFF.

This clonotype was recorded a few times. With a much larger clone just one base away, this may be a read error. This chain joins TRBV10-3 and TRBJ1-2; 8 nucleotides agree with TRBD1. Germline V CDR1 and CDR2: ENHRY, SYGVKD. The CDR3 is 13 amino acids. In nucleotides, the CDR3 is TGTGCCATCAGTAAGTCGACAGGGGACGGCTACACCTTC. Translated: CAISKSTGDGYTF.

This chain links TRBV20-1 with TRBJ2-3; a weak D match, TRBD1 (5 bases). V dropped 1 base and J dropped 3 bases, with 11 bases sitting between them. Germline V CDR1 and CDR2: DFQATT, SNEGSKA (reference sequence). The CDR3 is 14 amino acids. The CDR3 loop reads CSARVGVPTDTQYF. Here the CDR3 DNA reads TGCAGTGCTAGAGTAGGGGTCCCGACAGATACGCAGTATTTT.

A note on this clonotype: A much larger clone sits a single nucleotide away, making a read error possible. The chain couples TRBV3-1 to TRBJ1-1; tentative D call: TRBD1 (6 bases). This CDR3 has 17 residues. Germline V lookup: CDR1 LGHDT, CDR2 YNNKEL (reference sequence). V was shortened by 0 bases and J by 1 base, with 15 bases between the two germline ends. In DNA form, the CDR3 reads TGTGCCAGCAGCCAAGATCACAGGGACCTACAGAACACTGAAGCTTTCTTT. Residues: CASSQDHRDLQNTEAFF. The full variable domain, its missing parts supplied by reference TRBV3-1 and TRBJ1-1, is DTAVSQTPKYLVTQMGNDKSIKCEQNLGHDTMYWYKQDSKKFLKIMFSYNNKELIINETVPNRFSPKSPDKAHLNLHINSLELGDSAVYFCASSQDHRDLQNTEAFFGQGTRLTVV.

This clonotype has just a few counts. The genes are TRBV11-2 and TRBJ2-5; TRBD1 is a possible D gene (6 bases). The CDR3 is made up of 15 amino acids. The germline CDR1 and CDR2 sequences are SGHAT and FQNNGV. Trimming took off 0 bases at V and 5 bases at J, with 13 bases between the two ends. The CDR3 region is CASSLEFQGTETQYF. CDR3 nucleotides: TGTGCCAGCAGCTTAGAATTCCAGGGGACGGAGACCCAGTACTTC.

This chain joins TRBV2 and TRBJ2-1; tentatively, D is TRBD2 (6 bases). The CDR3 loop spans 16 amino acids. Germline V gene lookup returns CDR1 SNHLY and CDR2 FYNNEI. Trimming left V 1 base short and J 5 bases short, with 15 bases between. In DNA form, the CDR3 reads TGTGCCAGCAGTGAAGAGGTCCGGACTACTCACAATGAGCAGTTCTTC. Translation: CASSEEVRTTHNEQFF.

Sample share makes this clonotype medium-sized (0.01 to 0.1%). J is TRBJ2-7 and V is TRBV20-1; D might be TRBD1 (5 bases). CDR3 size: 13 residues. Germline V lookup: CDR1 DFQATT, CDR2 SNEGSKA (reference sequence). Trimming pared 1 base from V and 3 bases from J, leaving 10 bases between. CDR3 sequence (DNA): TGCAGTGCTAGAGGCAGGGCCGGCTACGAGCAGTACTTC. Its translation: CSARGRAGYEQYF.

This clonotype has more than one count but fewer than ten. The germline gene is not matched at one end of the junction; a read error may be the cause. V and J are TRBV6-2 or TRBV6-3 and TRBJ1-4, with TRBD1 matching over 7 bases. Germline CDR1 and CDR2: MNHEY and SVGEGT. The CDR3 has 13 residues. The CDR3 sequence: CTSRQGVSEKLFF. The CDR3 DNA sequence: TGTACCAGCAGGCAGGGGGTTAGTGAAAAACTGTTTTTT.